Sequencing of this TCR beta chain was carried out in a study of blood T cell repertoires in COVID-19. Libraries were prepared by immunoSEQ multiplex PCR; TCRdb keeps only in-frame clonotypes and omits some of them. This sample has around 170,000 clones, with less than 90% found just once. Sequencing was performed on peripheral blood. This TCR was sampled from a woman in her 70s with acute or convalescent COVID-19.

CDR3 sequence reads: CATSDRLGRASSYNEQFF. The CDR3 DNA sequence: TGTGCCACCAGTGATCGGCTCGGGAGGGCCAGCTCCTACAATGAGCAGTTCTTC. This chain links TRBV24-1 with TRBJ2-1; 8 bases align to TRBD2. V trimming: 3 bases; J trimming: 0 bases; junction bases outside the gene matches: 9. This CDR3 spans 18 amino acids. Germline CDR1 is KGHDR and CDR2 is SFDVKD.